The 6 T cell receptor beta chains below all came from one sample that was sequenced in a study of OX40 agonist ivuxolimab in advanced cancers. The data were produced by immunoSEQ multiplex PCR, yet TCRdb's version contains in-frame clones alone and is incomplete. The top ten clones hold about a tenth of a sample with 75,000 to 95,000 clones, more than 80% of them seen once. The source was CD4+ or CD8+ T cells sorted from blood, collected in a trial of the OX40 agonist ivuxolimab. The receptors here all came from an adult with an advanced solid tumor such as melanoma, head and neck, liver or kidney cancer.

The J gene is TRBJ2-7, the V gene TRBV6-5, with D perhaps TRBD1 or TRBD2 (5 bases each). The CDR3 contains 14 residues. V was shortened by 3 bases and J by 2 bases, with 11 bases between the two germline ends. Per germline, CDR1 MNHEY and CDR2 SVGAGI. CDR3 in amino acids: CASSYGQGAYEQYF. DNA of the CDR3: TGTGCCAGCAGTTATGGGCAGGGAGCCTACGAGCAGTACTTC.

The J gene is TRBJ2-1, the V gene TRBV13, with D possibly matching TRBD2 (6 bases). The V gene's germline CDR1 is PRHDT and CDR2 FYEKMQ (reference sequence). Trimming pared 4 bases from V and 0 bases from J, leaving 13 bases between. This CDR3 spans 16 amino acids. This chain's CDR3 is CASSSRLGSSYNEQFF. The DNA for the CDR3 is TGTGCCAGCAGCTCCCGACTAGGGAGCTCCTACAATGAGCAGTTCTTC.

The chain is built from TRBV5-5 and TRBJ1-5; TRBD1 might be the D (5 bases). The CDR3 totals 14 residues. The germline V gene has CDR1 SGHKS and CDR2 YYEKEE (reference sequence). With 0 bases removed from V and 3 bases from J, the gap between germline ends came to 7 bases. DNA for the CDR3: TGTGCCAGCAGCTTGGGGGGGATCAATCAGCCCCAGCATTTT. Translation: CASSLGGINQPQHF.

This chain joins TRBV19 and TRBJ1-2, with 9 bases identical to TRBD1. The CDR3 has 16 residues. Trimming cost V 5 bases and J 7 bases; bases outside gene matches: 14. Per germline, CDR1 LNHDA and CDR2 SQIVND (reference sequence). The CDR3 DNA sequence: TGTGCCAGTAGTCTGAAACCCGGGACAGGGAGGAGTGGCTACACCTTC. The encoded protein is CASSLKPGTGRSGYTF.

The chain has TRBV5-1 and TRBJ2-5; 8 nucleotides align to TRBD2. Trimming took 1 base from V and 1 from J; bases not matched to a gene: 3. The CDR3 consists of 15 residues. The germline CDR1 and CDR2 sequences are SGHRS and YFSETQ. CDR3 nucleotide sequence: TGCGCCAGCAGCTTGATAGCGGGGTCCCAAGAGACCCAGTACTTC. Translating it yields CASSLIAGSQETQYF. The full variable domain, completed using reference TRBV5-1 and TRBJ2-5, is KAGVTQTPRYLIKTRGQQVTLSCSPISGHRSVSWYQQTPGQGLQFLFEYFSETQRNKGNFPGRFSGRQFSNSRSEMNVSTLELGDSALYLCASSLIAGSQETQYFGPGTRLLVL.

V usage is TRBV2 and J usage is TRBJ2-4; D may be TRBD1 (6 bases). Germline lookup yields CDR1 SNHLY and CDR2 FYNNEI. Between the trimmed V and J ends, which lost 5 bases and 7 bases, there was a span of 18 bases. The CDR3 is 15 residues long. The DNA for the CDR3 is TGTGCCAGCAGTCGTAGTCAGGGGACCGGGAACATTCAGTACTTC. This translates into CASSRSQGTGNIQYF.